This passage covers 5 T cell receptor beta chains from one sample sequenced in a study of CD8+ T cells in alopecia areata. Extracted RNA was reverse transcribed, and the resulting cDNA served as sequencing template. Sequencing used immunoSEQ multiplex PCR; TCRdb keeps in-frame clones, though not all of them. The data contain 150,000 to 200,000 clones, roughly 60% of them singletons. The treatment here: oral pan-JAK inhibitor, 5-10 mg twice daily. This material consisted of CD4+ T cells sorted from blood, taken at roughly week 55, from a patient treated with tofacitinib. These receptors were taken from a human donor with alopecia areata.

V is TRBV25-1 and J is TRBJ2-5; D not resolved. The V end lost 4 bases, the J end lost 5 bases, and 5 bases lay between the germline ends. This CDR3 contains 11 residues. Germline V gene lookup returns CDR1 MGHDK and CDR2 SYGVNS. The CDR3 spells CASSVMETQYF. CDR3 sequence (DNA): TGTGCCAGCAGTGTTATGGAGACCCAGTACTTC.

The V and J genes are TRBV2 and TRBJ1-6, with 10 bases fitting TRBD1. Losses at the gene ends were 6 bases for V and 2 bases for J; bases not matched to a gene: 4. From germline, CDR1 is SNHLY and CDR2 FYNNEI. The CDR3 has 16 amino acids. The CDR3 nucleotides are TGTGCCAGCAGGACCGGGACAGGGGCCTATAATTCACCCCTCCACTTT. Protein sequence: CASRTGTGAYNSPLHF.

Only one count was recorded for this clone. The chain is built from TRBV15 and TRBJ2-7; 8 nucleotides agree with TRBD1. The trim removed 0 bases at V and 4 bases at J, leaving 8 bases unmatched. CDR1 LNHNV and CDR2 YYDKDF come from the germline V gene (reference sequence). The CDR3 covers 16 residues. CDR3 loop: CATSRDLQGARYEQYF. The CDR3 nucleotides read TGTGCCACCAGCAGAGATCTGCAGGGGGCGCGGTACGAGCAGTACTTC.

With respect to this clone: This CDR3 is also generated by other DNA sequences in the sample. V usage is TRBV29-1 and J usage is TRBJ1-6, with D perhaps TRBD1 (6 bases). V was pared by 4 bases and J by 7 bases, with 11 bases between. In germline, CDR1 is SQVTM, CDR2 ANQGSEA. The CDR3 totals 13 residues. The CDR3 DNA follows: TGCAGCGTTGCGCAGGGGCCCAATTCACCCCTCCACTTT. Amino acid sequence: CSVAQGPNSPLHF.

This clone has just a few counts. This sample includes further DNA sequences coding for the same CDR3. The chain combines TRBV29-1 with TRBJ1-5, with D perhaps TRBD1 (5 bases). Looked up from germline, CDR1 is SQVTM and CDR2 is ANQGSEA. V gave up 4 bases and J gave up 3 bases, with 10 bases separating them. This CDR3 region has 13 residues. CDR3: CSVARGSNQPQHF. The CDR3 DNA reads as TGCAGCGTTGCGAGGGGATCCAATCAGCCCCAGCATTTT.